This TCR beta chain is drawn from a study of response to subunit inactivated influenza vaccine. In regard to this clonotype: Its antigen is not identified.

Study-level results: With each seasonal influenza vaccination, the authors suggested, few new T cells are recruited.

Trimming at V came to 2 bases and at J to 2 bases, leaving 8 bases not matched to a gene. The length of the CDR3 is 16 residues. The germline gives CDR1 SNHLY, CDR2 FYNNEI. TCRdb passed the RT-PCR reads through MiXCR, listing each CDR3 protein once. The sample holds about 160,000 distinct CDR3 sequences, 11% seen once. The source of this sequence is a man aged 50 to 59 who received an inactivated influenza vaccine. The V gene is TRBV2, the J gene TRBJ2-7; 8 nucleotides align to TRBD1. The starting material was non-naive T cells sorted from PBMCs, obtained roughly 6 weeks after vaccination. CDR3 sequence (DNA): TGTGCCAGCAGTGAAAAAGGATCGGACAGGGCCTACGAGCAGTACTTC. It encodes CASSEKGSDRAYEQYF.